This record looks at one T cell receptor beta chain sequence and its context. The antigen it recognizes is unknown. No base-level quality is on record; no much larger clone is a single base apart. Using the deep immunoSEQ assay, multiplex PCR amplified TCR CDR3 regions from genomic DNA. Extracted genomic DNA from each cell subset was spread evenly across all wells of several immunoSEQ 96-well plates, with each plate serving as a replicate. For sorted subsets, 150 to 200 ng genomic DNA, equal to about 30,000 T cell genomes, was loaded into each replicate PCR. Purified libraries were measured with a Qubit 3.0 fluorometer, size-checked on a Bioanalyzer 2100, and measured again with the KAPA Library Quantification kit. Every immunoSEQ 96-well plate was sequenced on a dedicated single-read 150-cycle Illumina NextSeq 550 flow cell. The original pipeline was this. Because the immunoSEQ output held only junctional sequences and lacked quality scores, the filtering could not match the filtering applied to full-length reads. Sequences were annotated with PyIR, a Python wrapper for IgBLAST v1.9, using IMGT germline references to assign V/J genes and CDR3. Reads were filtered out if the reads had weak V/J assignments (E-value above 1e-6), no CDR3, stop codons, out-of-frame junctions, or ambiguous translated residues. V3J clonotypes were defined by identical inferred V gene, J gene, and CDR3 amino acid sequence. Percentage overlap between repertoires was calculated by dividing the number of shared unique clonotypes by the size of the smaller repertoire. Three approaches were used to assess repertoire richness: RTK rarefaction, the Chao1 estimator, and Recon v2.1 estimates of unobserved clonotypes. OLGA was used to compute generation probabilities for all TCRbeta clonotypes that the gDNA method yielded from a few donors. The source is immuneACCESS, and TCRdb retained only in-frame sequences with V and J called. Part of the clones is not carried over; for the studies checked, unresolved V genes explain less than half of this, and the remainder is unexplained. Clonal size and the V and J genes are those of that table, whereas D and trimming came from the DNA. Recorded for this sample are about 660,000 clones; roughly 70% of them occurred a single time. Together, the top ten hold 1.7% of the sample.

The donors were healthy, HIV-negative adults with no recently reported acute infections or vaccinations. All donors were Caucasian adults living in Nashville, Tennessee, USA. CD4+ T cells were enriched through magnetic negative selection, after which naive cells were positively selected on CD45RA and the remaining negative fraction served as the memory subset. Blood was obtained by leukapheresis, after which PBMCs were separated by Ficoll-Histopaque density gradient centrifugation and cryopreserved in liquid nitrogen vapor phase. Analytical flow cytometry was used to check the purity and quantity of every magnetically sorted T cell population. Genomic DNA was isolated from each sorted fraction and quantified by UV absorbance on a Nanodrop 2000c. Measured from the cysteine to the phenylalanine, the CDR3 is 14 residues long. Only the CDR3 part of the read is kept: 42 bases, read in frame from the first base. The germline V gene (reference sequence) yields SEHNR for CDR1 and FQNEAQ for CDR2. Trimming accounts for 4 bases at V and 6 bases at J, while the number of junction bases matched to no gene is 5.

This sample stems from a study of shared clonotypes between healthy human individuals (dated by TCRdb to about 2020). Concerning the study at large: The cohort included three men and two women between 18 and 49 years of age. Per donor, three plates each were used for CD4 naive and CD4 memory, two for CD8 naive, and one for CD8 memory. The study deeply sequenced blood TCR repertoires of 5 or 6 healthy adults to estimate repertoire size and the extent of clonotype sharing between individuals. Different laboratories and diverse techniques were used to prepare libraries and sequence TCR repertoires, to increase sequencing depth and limit assay-specific biases. Leukapheresis yielded between about 0.85 and 9 billion PBMCs per donor. Points the paper makes about the study in general: Incomplete sequencing was indicated by rarefaction of sorted-subset datasets, despite the large sequencing depth. Based on pairwise subsampling, the degree of clonotype sharing among donors was expected to be affected by sequencing depth. Because the study included a small number of donors, the genetic and exposure-history diversity represented was limited. Estimated clonotype richness was generally larger for naive than for memory subsets. Only blood was sampled, and tissue TCR repertoires likely differ from those in blood. Compared with non-shared clonotypes, the clonotypes found in all four sorted-subset donors had higher generation probabilities. When a few donors were compared, the shared fraction of clonotypes was 5% to 6.5% for naive CD4, less than 4% for naive CD8, more than 2% for memory CD4, and around 0.4% for memory CD8.

Sequencing was carried out using memory CD4+ T cells sorted from blood. What this sample's cell subset or site label stands for: CD45RA-negative fraction. The receptor was isolated from a woman in her 30s in good health. The V gene is TRBV7-9 and the J gene is TRBJ2-2, with TRBD2 matching 7 junction bases. CDR3 protein: CASSSAGDAGELFF. In nucleotides, the sequence is TGTGCCAGCAGCTCGGCGGGAGACGCCGGGGAGCTGTTTTTT.